The rows below give T cell receptor beta chains drawn from one sample of a study of cytomegalovirus exposure and HLA in healthy donors. Produced via immunoSEQ multiplex PCR; TCRdb's table is partial and in-frame only. The repertoire holds some 98,000 clones, with less than 80% as singletons. Sample: PBMCs. The receptor set was obtained from a middle-aged man in good health and CMV-seronegative. Both conserved end residues are part of each CDR3. The order of the fields is clone size, V gene, J gene, CDR3 protein. Some rows have no size entry. The others give once, few or many, or a class for an expanded clone.

NA,TRBV13,TRBJ1-2,CASSLGRINYGYTF
NA,TRBV4-2,TRBJ1-2,CASSQDRSIYGYTF
few,TRBV6-1,TRBJ1-1,CASIRLNTEAFF
few,TRBV7-3,TRBJ2-7,CASSYTGTGYHEQYF
NA,TRBV19,TRBJ1-2,CASSGTGGDYGYTF
NA,TRBV5-6,TRBJ2-1,CASSSPGTVSYNEQFF
NA,TRBV30,TRBJ1-4,CAWSVVWGQELFF
NA,TRBV5-5,TRBJ1-3,CASSWQGTGNTIYF
NA,TRBV5-1,TRBJ2-3,CASSKGQTGLRGTDTQYF
NA,TRBV27,TRBJ2-7,CASFGTGVSHEQYF
few,TRBV4-2,TRBJ2-2,CASSHLVNTGELFF
NA,TRBV5-1,TRBJ2-3,CASSMESGGTDTQYF
NA,TRBV18,TRBJ2-5,CASSPTGTGETQYF
NA,TRBV10-3,TRBJ2-7,CAISHGLAGIYEQYF
NA,TRBV28,TRBJ2-7,CASTEGGPSYEQYF
NA,TRBV18,TRBJ1-5,CASSPERGQDNQPQHF
NA,TRBV28,TRBJ2-1,CASSPSASGKNEQFF
NA,TRBV21-1,TRBJ2-7,CASSGEGQACEQYF
NA,TRBV19,TRBJ2-3,CASSISLAGTDTQYF
NA,TRBV20-1,TRBJ1-2,CSARKREGYTF
NA,TRBV15,TRBJ2-7,CATSRLTGSEQYF
NA,TRBV6-1,TRBJ1-5,CASSEDRDYPGQPQHF
NA,TRBV7-2,TRBJ2-2,CASSAVRVGTGELFF
NA,TRBV7-3,TRBJ2-5,CASSRTSGAGETQYF
NA,TRBV5-5,TRBJ1-5,CASSLDALLNQPQHF
NA,TRBV30,TRBJ2-7,CAWSVKGLAASYEQYF
few,TRBV15,TRBJ2-5,CATSRGPGQGEAQYF
NA,TRBV5-4,TRBJ1-2,CASSPGTGAYGYTF
few,TRBV5-6,TRBJ1-4,CASSSTRGWKGEKLFF
once,TRBV9,TRBJ1-2,CASSSGRGLASGYTF
NA,TRBV6-1,TRBJ2-7,CASSVMYEQYF
NA,TRBV5-6,TRBJ1-5,CASSLLGQGGRQPQHF
once,TRBV30,TRBJ2-5,CAWSASRDRYF